This T cell receptor beta chain is from a study of cytomegalovirus exposure and HLA in healthy donors (dated by TCRdb to the late 2010s). About the full investigation: A later analysis indicated that the 120 validation repertoires were generated on the platform also employed for the 670 or so repertoires of the first cohort. Along with the approximately 700-subject first cohort, a separate validation cohort of around 110 different subjects was used. The aim of the study was to test whether cataloging public T cell receptors could identify signatures of past pathogen exposure. The study combined high-throughput TCR immunosequencing, statistical association of individual TCRs with disease status, and machine learning to predict cytomegalovirus infection status.

The investigation overall reported the following: All 120 or so repertoires were used to score co-occurrence in the validation cohort in a later analysis, because that analysis had no HLA typing for the cohort. Cytomegalovirus status was reported to be diagnosed by the classifier with high specificity and sensitivity in both the original and validation cohorts. Most TCR sequences were observed very rarely across donors, whereas some public TCRs were present in many individuals. A few of the identified cytomegalovirus-associated TCR beta chains were confirmed in vitro to be specific for cytomegalovirus antigens. The authors suggested that the approach could potentially be generalized to other disease states and immunological phenotypes. In the study, around 150 TCR beta chains were listed as associated with cytomegalovirus. Subsequent analysis determined that TCRs grouped into clusters in the first cohort also showed a tendency toward co-occurrence across the roughly 110 validation repertoires, and roughly 94% of cluster scores exceeded 0.

Separate from the approximately 690-subject first cohort, the validation cohort of some 130 subjects was the group to which the donors belonged. On this clone itself: Its cognate antigen has yet to be identified. The record has no base qualities; no much larger clone is one base away.

Library generation was performed with the immunoSEQ multiplex PCR assay. As for the authors' bioinformatics: A statistical classification framework was built to diagnose cytomegalovirus status from the catalog of TCR beta chain sequences. The table comes from immuneACCESS by way of TCRdb, which keeps in-frame sequences with V and J called. Part of the clones is missing from these tables; in studies checked, under half for an unresolved V gene and the rest for unknown reasons. V, J and clone size are those of that table, while D and trimming were read from the DNA. A total of about 74,000 clones appear in this sample, less than 95% of them only once. The top ten constitute under 2% of the sample. What was sequenced was PBMCs. The source is a woman aged 18-29 years in good health and CMV-seropositive.

The CDR3 reads CASSLGTGRETQYF. The sequence in DNA is TGTGCCAGCAGCTTAGGTACAGGGAGAGAGACCCAGTACTTC. The sequence joins TRBV7-9 to TRBJ2-5; TRBD1 is a weak D gene call, 6 bases matching. The germline ends are 10 bases apart after V is trimmed by 1 base and J by 4 bases. CDR1 and CDR2, looked up from the germline V gene (reference sequence), are SEHNR and FQNEAQ. From the cysteine up to the phenylalanine, the CDR3 has a length of 14 residues. The CDR3 DNA has 42 bases and is translated from base 1. Extended through the reference TRBV7-9 and TRBJ2-5 proteins, this CDR3 yields the full variable domain: DTGVSQNPRHKITKRGQNVTFRCDPISEHNRLYWYRQTLGQGPEFLTYFQNEAQLEKSRLLSDRFSAERPKGSFSTLEIQRTEQGDSAMYLCASSLGTGRETQYFGPGTRLLVL.